A single sample gave rise to the 18 T cell receptor beta chains below, sequenced in a study of T-cell reconstitution after alpha-beta-depleted transplantation in children. Construction of the TCRbeta library involved unique molecular identifiers. TCRdb fed the PCR reads into MiXCR, producing one record per CDR3 protein. The table includes 40,000 to 60,000 distinct CDR3 sequences, around 9% detected once. Sequenced here: PBMCs, mostly from graft donor cells, sampled 60 days after TCRalphabeta/CD19-depleted stem cell transplant. The receptors come from a male patient under 10 years old who had a stem cell transplant for chronic granulomatous disease, so the T cells may come from the graft donor.

This clonotype was seen ten or more times. The genes are TRBV5-1 and TRBJ2-7, with D possibly TRBD1 on 6 matching bases. Trimming stripped 1 base from V and 6 bases from J, with 11 bases between. This CDR3 comprises 13 residues. Germline loops: CDR1 SGHRS, CDR2 YFSETQ. CDR3 DNA sequence: TGCGCCAGCAGCTTGAACAGGGTTCGCGAGCAGTACTTC. Translation gives CASSLNRVREQYF.

The J gene is TRBJ2-7, the V gene TRBV27; 7 bases map to TRBD2. Trimming cost V 6 bases and J 2 bases; bases outside gene matches: 10. CDR1 MNHEY and CDR2 SMNVEV come from the germline V gene (reference sequence). CDR3 length: 15 amino acids. The CDR3 DNA sequence: TGTGCCAGCAGCACCCGGCCGGGAGGTCCCTACGAGCAGTACTTC. Residues: CASSTRPGGPYEQYF.

Ten or more counts support this clonotype. V gene TRBV20-1 combines with J gene TRBJ2-1, with TRBD2 as a possible D gene (5 bases). The CDR3 sequence is 14 residues long. Germline V CDR1 and CDR2: DFQATT, SNEGSKA (reference sequence). Trimming shortened V by 3 bases and J by 4 bases, and 13 bases separated the two germline ends. The CDR3 loop reads CSARGSVLYNEQFF. The CDR3 DNA sequence: TGCAGTGCTAGGGGTAGCGTTCTTTACAATGAGCAGTTCTTC.

The chain joins TRBV4-2 to TRBJ2-1, with TRBD2 matching 11 bases. This CDR3 spans 17 amino acids. Per the germline V gene, CDR1 is LGHNA and CDR2 is YNFKEQ. After removal of 4 bases from V and 3 bases from J, the junction contained 8 bases not matched to a gene. For the CDR3, the DNA is TGTGCCAGCAGCCCTGGGCTTAGCGGGAGGGTCTACAATGAGCAGTTCTTC. Translation gives CASSPGLSGRVYNEQFF.

On this clonotype: Possible read error: a much larger clone is one base away. The chain combines TRBV7-6 with TRBJ1-1, with 8 bases aligning to TRBD1. Per the germline V gene, CDR1 is SGHVS and CDR2 is FNYEAQ. CDR3 length: 15 amino acids. CDR3 in DNA: TGTGACAGCAGCCAAAATCAGGGGGCGCGCACTGAAGCTTTCTTT. This gives the protein CDSSQNQGARTEAFF.

This clonotype was recorded at least ten times. The chain joins TRBV3-1 to TRBJ2-3, with 7 bases aligning to TRBD2. With 0 bases clipped from V and 4 bases from J, the junction kept 7 bases outside the gene matches. This CDR3 spans 16 amino acids. Germline values: CDR1 LGHDT, CDR2 YNNKEL (reference sequence). The CDR3 sequence is CASSQDYGGGADTQYF. CDR3 coding DNA: TGTGCCAGCAGCCAAGATTACGGGGGAGGGGCAGATACGCAGTATTTT.

In its sample, this clonotype was seen many times. This chain connects TRBV12-3 or TRBV12-4 to TRBJ2-1; tentatively, D is TRBD1 or TRBD2 (6 bases each). This CDR3 is built from 16 residues. V dropped 8 bases and J dropped 7 bases, with 24 bases sitting between them. The chain's CDR3 is CASVFSTGNRGNEQFF. CDR3 nucleotides: TGTGCCAGCGTATTCTCCACAGGGAACCGGGGGAATGAGCAGTTCTTC.

This clonotype was observed many times. One end of the junction does not line up with germline, which may come from a read error. The CDR3 here is CASSPDPGYSEQFF. The CDR3 region has the DNA TGTGCCAGCAGCCCGGACCCGGGGTACAGTGAGCAGTTCTTC. The chain joins TRBV7-6 to TRBJ2-1; the D gene is possibly TRBD2 (5 bases). Germline lookup yields CDR1 SGHVS and CDR2 FNYEAQ. The CDR3 consists of 14 residues. The complete variable domain, with remaining parts taken from reference TRBV7-6 and TRBJ2-1, reads GAGVSQSPRYKVTKRGQDVALRCDPISGHVSLYWYRQALGQGPEFLTYFNYEAQQDKSGLPNDRFSAERPEGSISTLTIQRTEQRDSAMYRCASSPDPGYSEQFFGPGTRLTVL.

This clonotype was seen repeatedly, ten times or more. The chain is built from TRBV3-1 and TRBJ2-2, with 7 bases lining up with TRBD2. Germline V lookup: CDR1 LGHDT, CDR2 YNNKEL (reference sequence). The CDR3 has 16 amino acids. Losses at the gene ends were 0 bases for V and 2 bases for J; bases not matched to a gene: 3. The CDR3 DNA reads as TGTGCCAGCAGCCAAGAGGGGAGGGGAAACACCGGGGAGCTGTTTTTT. Translating gives CASSQEGRGNTGELFF.

The table lists this clonotype with many counts. The rearrangement joins TRBV15 to TRBJ2-3; D gene uncertain. CDR1 and CDR2 (germline): LNHNV, YYDKDF (reference sequence). CDR3 length: 11 residues. With 8 bases removed from V and 8 bases from J, the gap between germline ends came to 11 bases. CDR3 DNA sequence: TGTGCCACCGATCTAATGGGTACGCAGTATTTT. Translation: CATDLMGTQYF.

This clonotype was counted many times. This rearrangement joins TRBV20-1 to TRBJ2-7, with D possibly being TRBD1 or TRBD2 (5 bases each). Trimming took off 1 base at V and 6 bases at J, with 7 bases between the two ends. Germline CDR1 is DFQATT and CDR2 is SNEGSKA (reference sequence). This CDR3 has 11 amino acids. In DNA form, the CDR3 reads TGCAGTGCTAGAGGGGGGTTCGAGCAGTACTTC. Translation: CSARGGFEQYF.

This clonotype showed up many times. The CDR3 coding sequence is TGTGCCAGCAGCTTAGCCCGGGACGGCCCCTACAATGAGCAGTTCTTC. It specifies CASSLARDGPYNEQFF. The rearrangement links TRBV7-9 to TRBJ2-1; TRBD1 or TRBD2 may be the D gene (5 bases each). V was clipped by 0 bases and J by 2 bases, with 11 bases between them. This CDR3 has 16 residues. Germline loops: CDR1 SEHNR, CDR2 FQNEAQ (reference sequence).

By proportion, this clonotype is medium-sized. The genes are TRBV27 and TRBJ2-7, with 7 bases identical to TRBD2. This CDR3 region has 13 residues. CDR1 MNHEY and CDR2 SMNVEV come from the germline V gene (reference sequence). Trimming removed 8 bases from V and 3 bases from J; junction bases left unmatched: 7. CDR3 amino acids: CASASGADYEQYF. CDR3 sequence (DNA): TGTGCCAGCGCTAGCGGAGCAGACTACGAGCAGTACTTC.

This clonotype was recorded a few times. The chain carries TRBV20-1 and TRBJ2-5; unclear D gene. The germline V gene encodes CDR1 DFQATT and CDR2 SNEGSKA (reference sequence). V dropped 0 bases and J dropped 1 base, with 12 bases sitting between them. The CDR3 spans 15 residues. The CDR3 here is CSARDPRTAQETQYF. CDR3 coding DNA: TGCAGTGCTAGAGATCCCCGGACGGCCCAAGAGACCCAGTACTTC.

This clonotype was observed many times. The chain employs TRBV28 and TRBJ2-3; D gene ambiguous. V dropped 2 bases and J dropped 4 bases, with 10 bases sitting between them. CDR3 length: 14 residues. The V gene's germline CDR1 is MDHEN and CDR2 SYDVKM. The CDR3: CASSLLEDPDTQYF. CDR3 coding DNA: TGTGCCAGCAGTTTACTAGAGGACCCAGATACGCAGTATTTT.

In this sample, this clonotype turned up many times. The chain joins TRBV3-1 to TRBJ2-1, with D hard to call. CDR1 LGHDT and CDR2 YNNKEL come from the germline V gene (reference sequence). CDR3 length: 13 amino acids. V was trimmed by 6 bases and J by 8 bases, leaving 14 bases between them. The CDR3: CASSLRPPDEQFF. The CDR3 nucleotides are TGTGCCAGCAGTCTGCGCCCCCCGGATGAGCAGTTCTTC.

To note about this clonotype: Possible read error: a much larger clone is one base away. Likely a read error: the CDR3 ends without its conserved phenylalanine or tryptophan. The chain is built from TRBV20-1 and TRBJ2-7; possibly TRBD2 for D (5 bases). Trimming shortened V by 3 bases and J by 7 bases, and 16 bases separated the two germline ends. From germline, CDR1 is DFQATT and CDR2 SNEGSKA (reference sequence). This CDR3 is built from 13 residues. The CDR3 nucleotides are TGCAGTGCTAGTGGTGGGAGCCCGGTGGAGCAGTACTCC. Translation gives CSASGGSPVEQYS.

This clonotype was seen repeatedly, ten times or more. The chain uses TRBV2 and TRBJ2-2; unclear D gene. This CDR3 is built from 14 residues. V was clipped by 6 bases and J by 2 bases, with 10 bases between them. Looked up from germline, CDR1 is SNHLY and CDR2 is FYNNEI. CDR3 residues: CASRVQANTGELFF. CDR3 in DNA: TGTGCCAGCAGGGTGCAGGCCAACACCGGGGAGCTGTTTTTT.